This record concerns one TCR beta chain sequence. This CDR3 comprises 12 residues. In germline, CDR1 is SNHLY, CDR2 FYNNEI. V dropped 6 bases and J dropped 4 bases, with 10 bases sitting between them. These data belong to a study of OX40 agonist ivuxolimab in advanced cancers. Study context: Ivuxolimab is an agonistic anti-OX40 (CD134) antibody, and patients were treated with it.

The assay was immunoSEQ multiplex PCR, and TCRdb's table has in-frame clones only and misses some. This sample has approximately 49,000 clones, with 84% found just once. Here the sequenced sample was CD4+ or CD8+ T cells sorted from blood, taken in a trial of the OX40 agonist ivuxolimab. The chain combines TRBV2 with TRBJ2-7; D gene ambiguous. This receptor was obtained from an adult with an advanced solid tumor such as melanoma, head and neck, liver or kidney cancer. CDR3 DNA: TGTGCCAGCAGAATCTTCAGTTACGAGCAGTACTTC. Protein product: CASRIFSYEQYF.